The present T cell receptor (beta chain) was sequenced within a study of cytomegalovirus exposure and HLA in healthy donors. The validation cohort, a group of around 120 subjects, included the donors and was separate from the approximately 660-subject first cohort. A remark on this clone: The antigen is not known.

Per the germline V gene, CDR1 is MRHNA and CDR2 is SNTAGT. The CDR3 extends over 14 amino acids. Trimming removed 6 bases from V and 7 bases from J; junction bases left unmatched: 10. Assay: immunoSEQ multiplex PCR; the TCRdb copy retains only in-frame clones and omits some. The repertoire has about 240,000 clones, around 85% of them found once; the top ten carry roughly 1.2%. Study observations and caveats: Rare TCR sequences predominated, though certain public TCRs were found in many donors.

Sequencing was performed on PBMCs. This clonotype originated in a woman aged 25-40 years in good health and CMV-seropositive. V usage is TRBV6-4 and J usage is TRBJ1-2; 8 bases line up with TRBD1. The CDR3: CASSNSQGAGGYTF. The CDR3 DNA reads as TGTGCCAGCAGCAACAGTCAGGGGGCTGGTGGCTACACCTTC.